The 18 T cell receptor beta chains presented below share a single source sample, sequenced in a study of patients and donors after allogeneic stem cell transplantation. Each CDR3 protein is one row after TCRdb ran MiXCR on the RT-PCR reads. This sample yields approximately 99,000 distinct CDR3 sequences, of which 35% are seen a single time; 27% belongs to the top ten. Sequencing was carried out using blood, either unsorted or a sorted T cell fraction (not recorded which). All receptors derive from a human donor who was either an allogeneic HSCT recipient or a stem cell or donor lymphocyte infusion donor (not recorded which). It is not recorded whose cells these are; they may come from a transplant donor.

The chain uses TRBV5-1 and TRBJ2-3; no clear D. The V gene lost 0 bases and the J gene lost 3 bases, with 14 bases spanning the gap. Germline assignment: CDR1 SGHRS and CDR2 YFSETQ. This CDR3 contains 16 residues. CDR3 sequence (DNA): TGCGCCAGCAGCTTGGCCTCTGATGGAGATACAGATACGCAGTATTTT. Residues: CASSLASDGDTDTQYF.

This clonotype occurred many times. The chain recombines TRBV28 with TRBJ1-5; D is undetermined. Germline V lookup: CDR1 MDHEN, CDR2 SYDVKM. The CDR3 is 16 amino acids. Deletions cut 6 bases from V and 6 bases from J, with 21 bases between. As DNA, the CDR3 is TGTGCCAGCAGAAATTTCCCTCCACGGGCTGGTCAGCCCCAGCATTTT. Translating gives CASRNFPPRAGQPQHF.

The CDR3 reads CSARTGTEQFF. CDR3 DNA sequence: TGCAGTGCGAGGACAGGGACTGAGCAGTTCTTC. V usage is TRBV20-1 and J usage is TRBJ2-1; 8 nucleotides align to TRBD1. Germline V CDR1 and CDR2: DFQATT, SNEGSKA (reference sequence). The CDR3 runs to 11 residues. With 6 bases clipped from V and 9 bases from J, the junction kept 4 bases outside the gene matches.

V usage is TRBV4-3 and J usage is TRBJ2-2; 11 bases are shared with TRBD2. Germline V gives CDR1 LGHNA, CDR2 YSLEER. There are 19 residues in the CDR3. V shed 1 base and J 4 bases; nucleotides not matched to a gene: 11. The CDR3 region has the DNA TGCGCCAGCAGCCAAGCAAGGGTAGCGGGAGGGCCGGGCACCGGGGAGCTGTTTTTT. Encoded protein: CASSQARVAGGPGTGELFF.

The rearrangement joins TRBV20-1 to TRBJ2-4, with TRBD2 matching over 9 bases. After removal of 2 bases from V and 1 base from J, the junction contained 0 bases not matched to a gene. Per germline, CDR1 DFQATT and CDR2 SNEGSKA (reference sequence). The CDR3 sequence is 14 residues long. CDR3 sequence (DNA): TGCAGTGCTAGAACTAGCGGGGCCAAAAACATTCAGTACTTC. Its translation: CSARTSGAKNIQYF.

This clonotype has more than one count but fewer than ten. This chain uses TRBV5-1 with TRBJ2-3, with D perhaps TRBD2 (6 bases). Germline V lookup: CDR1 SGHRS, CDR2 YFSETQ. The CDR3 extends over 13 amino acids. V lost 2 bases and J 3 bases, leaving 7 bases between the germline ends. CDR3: CASSFGGTDTQYF. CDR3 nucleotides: TGCGCCAGCAGCTTCGGAGGGACAGATACGCAGTATTTT.

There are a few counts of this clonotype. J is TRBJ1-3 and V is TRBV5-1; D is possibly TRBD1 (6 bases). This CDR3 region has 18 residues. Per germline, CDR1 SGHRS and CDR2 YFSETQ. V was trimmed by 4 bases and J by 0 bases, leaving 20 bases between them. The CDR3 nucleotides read TGCGCCAGCAGCAAAGACAGGCCTGGGGTGAGCTCTGGAAACACCATATATTTT. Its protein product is CASSKDRPGVSSGNTIYF.

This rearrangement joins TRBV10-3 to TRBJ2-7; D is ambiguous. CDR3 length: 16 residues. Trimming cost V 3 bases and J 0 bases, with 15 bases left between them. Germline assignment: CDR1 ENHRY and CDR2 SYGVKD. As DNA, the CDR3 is TGTGCCATCAGTGACCCCGGAAGCTGGCCCTCCTACGAGCAGTACTTC. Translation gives CAISDPGSWPSYEQYF.

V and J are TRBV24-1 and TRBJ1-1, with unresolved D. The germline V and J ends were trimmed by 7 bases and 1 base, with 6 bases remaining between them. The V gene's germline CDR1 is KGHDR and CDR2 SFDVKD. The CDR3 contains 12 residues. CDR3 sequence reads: CATRVGNTEAFF. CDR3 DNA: TGTGCCACCAGAGTGGGGAACACTGAAGCTTTCTTT.

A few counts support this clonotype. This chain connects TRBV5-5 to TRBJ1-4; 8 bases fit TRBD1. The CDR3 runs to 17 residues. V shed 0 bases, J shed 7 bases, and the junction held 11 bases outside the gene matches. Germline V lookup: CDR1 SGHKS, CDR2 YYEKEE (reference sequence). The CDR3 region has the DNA TGTGCCAGCAGCTTGGGGGTGGTGCGACAGGGGAGTGAAAAACTGTTTTTT. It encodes CASSLGVVRQGSEKLFF. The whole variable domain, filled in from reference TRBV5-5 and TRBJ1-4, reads DAGVTQSPTHLIKTRGQQVTLRCSPISGHKSVSWYQQVLGQGPQFIFQYYEKEERGRGNFPDRFSARQFPNYSSELNVNALLLGDSALYLCASSLGVVRQGSEKLFFGSGTQLSVL.

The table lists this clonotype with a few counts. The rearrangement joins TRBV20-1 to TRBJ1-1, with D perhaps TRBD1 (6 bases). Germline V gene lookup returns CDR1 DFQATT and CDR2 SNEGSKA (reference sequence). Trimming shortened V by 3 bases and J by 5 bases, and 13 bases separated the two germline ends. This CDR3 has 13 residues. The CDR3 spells CSARGRGGTEAFF. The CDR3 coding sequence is TGCAGTGCTAGGGGCAGGGGTGGTACTGAAGCTTTCTTT.

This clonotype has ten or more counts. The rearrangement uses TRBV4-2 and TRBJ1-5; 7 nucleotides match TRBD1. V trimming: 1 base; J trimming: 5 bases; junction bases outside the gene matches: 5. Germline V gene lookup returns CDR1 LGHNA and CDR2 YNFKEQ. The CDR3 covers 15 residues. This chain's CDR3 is CASSQGDREDQPQHF. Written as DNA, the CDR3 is TGTGCCAGCAGCCAAGGAGACAGGGAGGATCAGCCCCAGCATTTT.

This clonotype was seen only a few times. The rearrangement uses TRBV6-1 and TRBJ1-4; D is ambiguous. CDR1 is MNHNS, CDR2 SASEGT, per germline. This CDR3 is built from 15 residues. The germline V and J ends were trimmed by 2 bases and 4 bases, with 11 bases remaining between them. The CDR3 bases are TGTGCCAGCAGTGAACCCGGAACCTTTAATGAAAAACTGTTTTTT. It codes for CASSEPGTFNEKLFF.

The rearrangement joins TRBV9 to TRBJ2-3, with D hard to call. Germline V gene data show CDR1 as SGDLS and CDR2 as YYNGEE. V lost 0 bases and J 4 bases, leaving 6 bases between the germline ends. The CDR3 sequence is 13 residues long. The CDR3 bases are TGTGCCAGCAGCGTAGGGAGATCAGATACGCAGTATTTT. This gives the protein CASSVGRSDTQYF.

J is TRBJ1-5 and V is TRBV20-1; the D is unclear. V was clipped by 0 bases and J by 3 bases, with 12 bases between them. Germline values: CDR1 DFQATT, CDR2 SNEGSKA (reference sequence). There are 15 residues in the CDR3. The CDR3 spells CSARDLAGINQPQHF. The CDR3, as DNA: TGCAGTGCTAGAGATCTGGCAGGAATCAATCAGCCCCAGCATTTT.

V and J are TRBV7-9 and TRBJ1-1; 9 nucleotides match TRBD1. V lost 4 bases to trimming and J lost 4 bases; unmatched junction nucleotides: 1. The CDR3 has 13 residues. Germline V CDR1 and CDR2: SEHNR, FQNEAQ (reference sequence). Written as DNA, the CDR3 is TGTGCCAGCAGCTCACAGGGGGCCACTGAAGCTTTCTTT. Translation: CASSSQGATEAFF.

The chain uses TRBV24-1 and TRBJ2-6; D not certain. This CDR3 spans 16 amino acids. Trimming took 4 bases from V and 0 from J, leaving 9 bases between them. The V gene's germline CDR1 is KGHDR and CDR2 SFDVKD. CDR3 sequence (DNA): TGTGCCACCAGTGAACCCGTAAACTCTGGGGCCAACGTCCTGACTTTC. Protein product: CATSEPVNSGANVLTF.

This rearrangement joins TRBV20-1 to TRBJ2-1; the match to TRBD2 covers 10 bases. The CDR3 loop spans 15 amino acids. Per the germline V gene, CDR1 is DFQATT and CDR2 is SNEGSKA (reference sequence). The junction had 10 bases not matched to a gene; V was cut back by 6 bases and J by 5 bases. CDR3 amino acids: CSARTGTSANNEQFF. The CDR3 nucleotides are TGCAGTGCCAGAACCGGGACTAGCGCTAACAATGAGCAGTTCTTC.